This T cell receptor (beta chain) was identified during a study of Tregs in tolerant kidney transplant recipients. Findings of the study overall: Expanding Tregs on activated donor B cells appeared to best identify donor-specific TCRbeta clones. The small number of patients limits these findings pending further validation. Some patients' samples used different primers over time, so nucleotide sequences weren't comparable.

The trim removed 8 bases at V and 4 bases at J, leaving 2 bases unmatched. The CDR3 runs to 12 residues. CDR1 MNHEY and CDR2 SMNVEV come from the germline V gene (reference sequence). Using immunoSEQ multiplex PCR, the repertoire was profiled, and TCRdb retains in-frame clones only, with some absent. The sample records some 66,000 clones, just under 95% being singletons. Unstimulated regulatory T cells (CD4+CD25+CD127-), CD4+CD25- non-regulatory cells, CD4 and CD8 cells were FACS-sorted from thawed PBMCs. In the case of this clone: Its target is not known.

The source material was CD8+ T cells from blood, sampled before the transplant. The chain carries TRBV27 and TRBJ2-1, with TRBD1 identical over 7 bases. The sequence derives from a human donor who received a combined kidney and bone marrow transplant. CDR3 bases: TGTGCCAGCGCAGGGGGATACAATGAGCAGTTCTTC. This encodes CASAGGYNEQFF.